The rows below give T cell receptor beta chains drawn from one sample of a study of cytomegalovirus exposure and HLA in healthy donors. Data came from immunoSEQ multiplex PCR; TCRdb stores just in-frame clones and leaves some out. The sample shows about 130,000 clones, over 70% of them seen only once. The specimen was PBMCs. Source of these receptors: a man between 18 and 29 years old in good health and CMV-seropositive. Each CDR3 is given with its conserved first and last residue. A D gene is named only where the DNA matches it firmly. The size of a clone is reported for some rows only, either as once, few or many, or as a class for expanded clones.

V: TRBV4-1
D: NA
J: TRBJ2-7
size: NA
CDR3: CASSDRTGSSYEQYF
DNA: TGCGCCAGCAGCGATAGGACGGGGAGCTCCTACGAGCAGTACTTC

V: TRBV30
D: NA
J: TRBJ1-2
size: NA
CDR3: CAWSLTREEGYTF
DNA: TGTGCCTGGAGTTTAACCAGGGAGGAGGGCTACACCTTC

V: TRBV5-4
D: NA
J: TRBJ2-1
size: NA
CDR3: CASSSRDSYNEQFF
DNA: TGTGCCAGCAGTTCAAGGGACTCGTACAATGAGCAGTTCTTC

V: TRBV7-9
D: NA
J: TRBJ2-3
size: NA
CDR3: CASSTGTTDTQYF
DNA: TGTGCCAGCAGCACAGGTACTACAGATACGCAGTATTTT

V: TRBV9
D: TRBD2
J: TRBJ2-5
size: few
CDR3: CASSASGLAGSETQYF
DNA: TGTGCCAGCAGCGCTTCGGGACTAGCAGGGTCGGAGACCCAGTACTTC

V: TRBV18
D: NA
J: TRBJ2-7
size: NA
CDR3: CASSPLGGEQYF
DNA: TGTGCCAGCTCACCACTCGGCGGCGAGCAGTACTTC

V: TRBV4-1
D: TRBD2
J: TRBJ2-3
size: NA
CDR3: CASSQQLAGNTDTQYF
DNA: TGCGCCAGCAGCCAACAACTAGCGGGGAACACAGATACGCAGTATTTT

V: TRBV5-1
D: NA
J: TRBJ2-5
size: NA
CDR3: CASSSGQLETQYF
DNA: TGCGCCAGCAGCTCAGGACAGCTAGAGACCCAGTACTTC

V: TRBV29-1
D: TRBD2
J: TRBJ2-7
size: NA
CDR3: CSARTTSGYSYEQYF
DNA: TGCAGCGCTCGAACGACTAGCGGGTACTCCTACGAGCAGTACTTC

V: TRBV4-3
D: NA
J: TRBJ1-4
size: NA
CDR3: CASSQDYRIEEWGTNEKLFF
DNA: TGCGCCAGCAGCCAAGATTACAGGATAGAAGAATGGGGTACTAATGAAAAACTGTTTTTT

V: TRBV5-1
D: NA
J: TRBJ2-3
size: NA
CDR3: CASSWGLNGISSDTQYF
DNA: TGCGCCAGCAGCTGGGGACTTAACGGGATTTCTTCGGATACGCAGTATTTT

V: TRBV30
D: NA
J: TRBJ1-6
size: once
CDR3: CAWSSGVSSYNSPLHF
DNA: TGTGCCTGGAGTTCGGGGGTGAGCTCCTATAATTCACCCCTCCACTTT

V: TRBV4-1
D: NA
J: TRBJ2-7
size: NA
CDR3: CASSQDPVEQYF
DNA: TGCGCCAGCAGCCAAGATCCCGTCGAGCAGTACTTC

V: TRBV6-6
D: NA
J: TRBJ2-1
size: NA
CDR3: CASSYSGGTRPNEQFF
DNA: TGTGCCAGCAGTTACTCGGGCGGGACCCGCCCAAATGAGCAGTTCTTC

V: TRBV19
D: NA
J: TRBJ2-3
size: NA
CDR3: CASRETSTDTQYF
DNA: TGTGCCAGTAGAGAAACTAGCACAGATACGCAGTATTTT

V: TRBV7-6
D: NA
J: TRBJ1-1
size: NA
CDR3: CASSLSWGAEAFF
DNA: TGTGCCAGCAGCTTATCCTGGGGAGCTGAAGCTTTCTTT

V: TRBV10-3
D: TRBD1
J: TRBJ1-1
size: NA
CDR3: CAITNSGGTGDTEAFF
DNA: TGTGCCATCACCAATTCAGGGGGGACAGGGGACACTGAAGCTTTCTTT

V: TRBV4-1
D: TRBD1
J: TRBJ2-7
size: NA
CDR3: CASSHRDRGSYEQYF
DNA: TGCGCCAGCAGCCACCGGGACAGGGGATCCTACGAGCAGTACTTC

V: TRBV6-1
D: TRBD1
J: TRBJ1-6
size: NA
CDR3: CASSETWTGTNSPLHF
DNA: TGTGCCAGCAGTGAAACCTGGACAGGGACTAATTCACCCCTCCACTTT

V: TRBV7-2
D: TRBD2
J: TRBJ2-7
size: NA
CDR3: CASGSSGGYEQYF
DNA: TGTGCCAGCGGATCTAGCGGGGGGTACGAGCAGTACTTC

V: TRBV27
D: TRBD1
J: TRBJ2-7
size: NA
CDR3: CASSLPGGEQYF
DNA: TGTGCCAGCAGTTTGCCAGGGGGCGAGCAGTACTTC

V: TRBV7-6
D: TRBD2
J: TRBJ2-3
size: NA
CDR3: CASSLAGRGDTQYF
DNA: TGTGCCAGCAGCTTAGCGGGGAGGGGAGATACGCAGTATTTT

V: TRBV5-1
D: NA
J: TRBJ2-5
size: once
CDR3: CASSEFSRETQYF
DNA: TGCGCCAGCAGCGAATTTTCGCGGGAGACCCAGTACTTC

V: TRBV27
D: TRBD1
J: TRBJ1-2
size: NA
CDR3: CASSSTGGSYGYTF
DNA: TGTGCCAGCAGTTCGACAGGGGGCAGCTATGGCTACACCTTC

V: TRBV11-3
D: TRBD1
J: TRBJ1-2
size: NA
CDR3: CASSLRGLRDGYTF
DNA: TGTGCCAGCAGCTTAAGGGGGCTTAGGGATGGCTACACCTTC

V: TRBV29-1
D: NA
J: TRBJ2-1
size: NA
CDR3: CSVPAAGSYNEQFF
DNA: TGCAGCGTCCCTGCGGCCGGCTCCTACAATGAGCAGTTCTTC

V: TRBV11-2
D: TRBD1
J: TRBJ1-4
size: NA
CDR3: CASSRTGAANEKLFF
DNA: TGTGCCAGCAGCAGAACAGGGGCGGCTAATGAAAAACTGTTTTTT

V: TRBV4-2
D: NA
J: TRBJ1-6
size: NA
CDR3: CASSQDFGEVSSPLHF
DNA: TGTGCCAGCAGCCAAGATTTCGGAGAGGTTAGTTCTCCCCTCCACTTT

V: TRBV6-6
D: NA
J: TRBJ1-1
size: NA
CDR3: CASSYSMGDTEAFF
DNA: TGTGCCAGCAGTTACTCTATGGGAGACACTGAAGCTTTCTTT

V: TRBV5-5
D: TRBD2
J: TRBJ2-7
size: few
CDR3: CASSLAGGTKTYEQYF
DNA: TGTGCCAGCAGCTTAGCGGGGGGGACAAAAACCTACGAGCAGTACTTC

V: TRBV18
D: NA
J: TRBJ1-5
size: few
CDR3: CASSRGTPPGLGNQPQHF
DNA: TGTGCCAGCTCACGGGGAACACCGCCAGGGTTGGGCAATCAGCCCCAGCATTTT

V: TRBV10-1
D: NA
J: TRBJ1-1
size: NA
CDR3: CASSDSVNTEAFF
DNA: TGCGCCAGCAGTGACAGTGTGAACACTGAAGCTTTCTTT

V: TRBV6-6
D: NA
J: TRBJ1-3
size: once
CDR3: CASSPLSSGNTIYF
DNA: TGTGCCAGCAGTCCCCTGAGCTCTGGAAACACCATATATTTT

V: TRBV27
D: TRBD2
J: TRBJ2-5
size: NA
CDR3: CASSLYPSGGETQYF
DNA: TGTGCCAGCAGTTTATATCCTAGCGGGGGGGAGACCCAGTACTTC

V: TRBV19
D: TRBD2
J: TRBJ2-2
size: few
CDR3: CASSRPGLAGGRTGELFF
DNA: TGTGCCAGTAGTCGACCGGGACTAGCGGGAGGGCGCACCGGGGAGCTGTTTTTT

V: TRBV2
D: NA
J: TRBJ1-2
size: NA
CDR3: CASSLRGFSNYGYTF
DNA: TGTGCCAGCAGTCTCAGGGGTTTTTCTAACTATGGCTACACCTTC

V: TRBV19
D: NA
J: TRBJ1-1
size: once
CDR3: CASSARQPVNTEAFF
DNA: TGTGCCAGTAGTGCCCGACAGCCTGTGAACACTGAAGCTTTCTTT

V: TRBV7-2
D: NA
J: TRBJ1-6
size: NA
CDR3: CASSLASTGRNSPLHF
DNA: TGTGCCAGCAGCTTAGCCTCTACAGGGCGTAATTCACCCCTCCACTTT

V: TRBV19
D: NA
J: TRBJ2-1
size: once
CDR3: CASTRGGWGEQFF
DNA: TGTGCCAGTACCAGGGGTGGTTGGGGCGAGCAGTTCTTC

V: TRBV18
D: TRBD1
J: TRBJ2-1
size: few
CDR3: CASSPPAGTVTYNEQFF
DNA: TGTGCCAGCTCACCACCGGCCGGGACAGTGACCTACAATGAGCAGTTCTTC

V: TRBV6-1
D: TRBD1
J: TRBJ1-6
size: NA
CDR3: CAIGTTGAMTPLHF
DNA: TGTGCCATCGGGACGACAGGGGCGATGACACCCCTCCACTTT

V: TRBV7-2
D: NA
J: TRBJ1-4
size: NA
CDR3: CASSLGLTNEKLFF
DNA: TGTGCCAGCAGCTTAGGGCTGACTAATGAAAAACTGTTTTTT

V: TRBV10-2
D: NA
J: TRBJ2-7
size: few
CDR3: CASSEWASHEQYF
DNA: TGCGCCAGCAGTGAGTGGGCTAGCCACGAGCAGTACTTC

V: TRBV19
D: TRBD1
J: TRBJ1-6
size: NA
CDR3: CASSSQGREPLHF
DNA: TGTGCCAGTAGTTCACAGGGGCGGGAACCCCTCCACTTT

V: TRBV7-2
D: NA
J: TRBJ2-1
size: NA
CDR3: CASSLVTGQYNEQFF
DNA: TGTGCCAGCAGCTTAGTCACAGGACAATACAATGAGCAGTTCTTC

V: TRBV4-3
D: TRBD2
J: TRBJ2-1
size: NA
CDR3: CASSQGAGGINEQFF
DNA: TGCGCCAGCAGCCAAGGAGCGGGGGGTATCAATGAGCAGTTCTTC

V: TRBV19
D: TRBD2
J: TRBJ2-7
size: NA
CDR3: CASSIGTSGRTREQYF
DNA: TGTGCCAGTAGTATAGGGACTAGCGGGAGAACTCGAGAGCAGTACTTC

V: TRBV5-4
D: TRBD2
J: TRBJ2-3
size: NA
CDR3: CASSLTDLAGEVYLDTQYF
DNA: TGTGCCAGCAGCTTAACTGACCTAGCGGGAGAAGTTTATTTGGATACGCAGTATTTT

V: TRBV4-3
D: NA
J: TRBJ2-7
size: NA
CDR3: CASSQEYLRWEQYF
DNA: TGCGCCAGCAGCCAAGAATACCTGAGGTGGGAGCAGTACTTC

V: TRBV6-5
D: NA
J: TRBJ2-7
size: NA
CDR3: CASSYSPGIHEQYF
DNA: TGTGCCAGCAGTTACTCGCCGGGAATCCACGAGCAGTACTTC

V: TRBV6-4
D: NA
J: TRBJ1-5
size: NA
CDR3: CASSRTVNQPQHF
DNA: TGTGCCAGCAGCAGGACAGTGAATCAGCCCCAGCATTTT

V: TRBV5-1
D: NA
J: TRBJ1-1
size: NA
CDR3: CASSPPSQNTEAFF
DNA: TGCGCCAGCAGCCCCCCTAGCCAAAACACTGAAGCTTTCTTT

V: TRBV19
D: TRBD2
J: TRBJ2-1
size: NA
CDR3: CASRLAGGVNEQFF
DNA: TGTGCCAGTAGGTTAGCGGGGGGAGTAAATGAGCAGTTCTTC

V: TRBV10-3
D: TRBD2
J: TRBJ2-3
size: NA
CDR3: CATGVETSGDLLTDTQYF
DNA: TGTGCCACCGGGGTCGAAACTAGCGGGGATCTTCTCACAGATACGCAGTATTTT

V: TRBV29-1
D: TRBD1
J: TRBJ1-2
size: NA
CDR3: CSARVDRGGYTF
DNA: TGCAGCGCCAGAGTTGACAGGGGCGGCTACACCTTC

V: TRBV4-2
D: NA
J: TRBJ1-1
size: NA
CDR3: CASSRTSGTEATEAFF
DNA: TGTGCCAGCAGCCGCACTTCCGGGACTGAGGCCACTGAAGCTTTCTTT

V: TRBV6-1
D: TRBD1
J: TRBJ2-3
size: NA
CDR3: CASSARSTRTGGRTDTQYF
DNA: TGTGCCAGCAGTGCCCGATCGACCCGAACAGGGGGTCGCACAGATACGCAGTATTTT

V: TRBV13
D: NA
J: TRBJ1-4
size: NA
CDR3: CASSLGRQGIGEKLFF
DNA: TGTGCCAGCAGCTTAGGACGCCAGGGGATCGGTGAAAAACTGTTTTTT